Listed below are T cell receptor beta chains from one sample, sequenced in a study of cytomegalovirus exposure and HLA in healthy donors. Clones were read by immunoSEQ multiplex PCR, and TCRdb kept only the in-frame ones, dropping some. Of roughly 140,000 clones listed, around 74% are singletons. The source material was PBMCs. The receptors were gathered from a man over 45 in good health and CMV-seropositive. Each CDR3 is given with its conserved first and last residue. The D gene is left open where the match is weak. The size field is filled for only some rows; it gives once, few, many or a size class.

TRBJ2-5,.,TRBV5-4,.,TGTGCCAGCAGCTTGGGAGGCCTTACTAGTAGGGTCGGGCAGTACTTC,CASSLGGLTSRVGQYF
TRBJ2-2,.,TRBV5-1,.,TGCGCCAGCAGCTTGATTCTTGCCGGGGAGCTGTTTTTT,CASSLILAGELFF
TRBJ2-3,.,TRBV7-9,.,TGTGCCAGCAGCTTCCGCGGGGGCACAGATACGCAGTATTTT,CASSFRGGTDTQYF
TRBJ2-7,.,TRBV11-2,TRBD2,TGTGCCAGCAGCTTAGAACTAGCGTACTCCTACGAGCAGTACTTC,CASSLELAYSYEQYF
TRBJ2-3,.,TRBV5-1,TRBD2,TGCGCCAGCAGCGGGGGGGGACTAGTGGATACGCAGTATTTT,CASSGGGLVDTQYF
TRBJ2-7,once,TRBV6-1,.,TGTGCCAGCAGTGAAGGGGGGCTTGTCTACGAGCAGTACTTC,CASSEGGLVYEQYF
TRBJ2-1,.,TRBV21-1,.,TGTGCCAGACTTTGCGGAGCCCCTTACAATGAGCAGTTCTTC,CARLCGAPYNEQFF
TRBJ2-5,.,TRBV7-9,TRBD2,TGTTCCAGCAGCTGGTCCGGGACTAGCGTCCAAGAGACCCAGTACTTC,CSSSWSGTSVQETQYF
TRBJ2-7,.,TRBV6-1,.,TGTGCCAGCAGTGAAAGTAGCGGAGATTCCTACGAGCAGTACTTC,CASSESSGDSYEQYF
TRBJ2-7,.,TRBV27,TRBD1,TGTGCCAGCGGCTCCCGAAGACAGGGAACCTACGAGCAGTACTTC,CASGSRRQGTYEQYF
TRBJ1-1,.,TRBV11-2,.,TGTGCCAGCAGCGGTCGGGGGGGCGGAGGGACTGAAGCTTTCTTT,CASSGRGGGGTEAFF
TRBJ2-7,.,TRBV29-1,TRBD2,TGCAGCGTTGACCTAGCGGGCTCTTACGAGCAGTACTTC,CSVDLAGSYEQYF
TRBJ2-1,.,TRBV5-1,TRBD2,TGCGCCAGCAGCCCCTCTAGCGGGAGGGATTCGTTCTTC,CASSPSSGRDSFF
TRBJ2-1,.,TRBV18,.,TGTGCCAGCTCACCAACGGGAGCGGCGAACAATGAGCAGTTCTTC,CASSPTGAANNEQFF
TRBJ1-2,.,TRBV5-1,TRBD1,TGCGCCAGCAGCTCCTCCGGGACAGGGAATGGCTACACCTTC,CASSSSGTGNGYTF
TRBJ1-1,few,TRBV18,.,TGTGCCACCTCAGCCGCGGTGAACACTGAAGCTTTCTTT,CATSAAVNTEAFF
TRBJ1-4,.,TRBV5-4,.,TGTGCCAGCAGCCCAAAGGGGCCATCTAATGAAAAACTGTTTTTT,CASSPKGPSNEKLFF
TRBJ1-2,once,TRBV5-1,TRBD1,TGCGCCAGCAGCTTACGGACAGGGGAAAGCTATGGCTACACCTTC,CASSLRTGESYGYTF
TRBJ2-1,.,TRBV11-2,TRBD2,TGTGCCAGCAGCTTAGAACTAGCGGGTAACAATGAGCAGTTCTTC,CASSLELAGNNEQFF
TRBJ2-5,.,TRBV11-3,TRBD2,TGTGCCAGCAGCCCAACCGGGACTAGCCAAGAGACCCAGTACTTC,CASSPTGTSQETQYF
TRBJ2-7,.,TRBV7-9,TRBD1,TGTGCCAGCAGCTTATGGGACAGGGCCTACGAGCAGTACTTC,CASSLWDRAYEQYF
TRBJ2-2,.,TRBV5-1,.,TGCGCCAGCAGCTTCAGGGGACGGGGTAACACCGGGGAGCTGTTTTTT,CASSFRGRGNTGELFF
TRBJ2-5,.,TRBV6-1,.,TGTGCCAGCAGTGAATTACTAGATGAGACCCAGTACTTC,CASSELLDETQYF
TRBJ2-7,.,TRBV1,.,TGCACCAGCAGCCAAGAATCCGGGATCCCCTACGAGCAGTACTTC,CTSSQESGIPYEQYF
TRBJ1-4,.,TRBV28,.,TGTGCCAGCAGTTTAGGCGACATGGAAGCGGGAAAACTGTTTTTT,CASSLGDMEAGKLFF
TRBJ2-1,.,TRBV5-1,TRBD1,TGCGCCAGCAGCGAGGGACAGGCAAACAATGAGCAGTTCTTC,CASSEGQANNEQFF
TRBJ1-6,.,TRBV7-9,.,TGTGCCAGCAGCGGGGGGGGAGGGCAGGGACGGTTGTTCGGTTCACCCCTCCACTTT,CASSGGGGQGRLFGSPLHF
TRBJ1-6,.,TRBV28,TRBD1,TGTGCCAGCAGTTTATTTCGACAGGGCGGTAATTCACCCCTCCACTTT,CASSLFRQGGNSPLHF
TRBJ2-1,.,TRBV4-1,TRBD2,TGCGCCAGCAGCCAAGAAGGGTCTGAAGCGGGGGTGTACAATGAGCAGTTCTTC,CASSQEGSEAGVYNEQFF
TRBJ2-7,few,TRBV5-1,.,TGCGCCAGCAGCATAAGAACTAGCACACCCTACGAGCAGTACTTC,CASSIRTSTPYEQYF
TRBJ2-5,.,TRBV27,TRBD2,TGTGCCAGCAAGACTAGCAGCCTTGGGGAGACCCAGTACTTC,CASKTSSLGETQYF
TRBJ2-2,.,TRBV18,.,TGTGCCAGCTCTCTCTACAGTAACACCGGGGAGCTGTTTTTT,CASSLYSNTGELFF
TRBJ1-2,.,TRBV19,.,TGTGCCAGTAATACACCGTACTATGGCTACACCTTC,CASNTPYYGYTF
TRBJ1-3,once,TRBV7-9,TRBD1,TGTGCCAGCAGCCGACAGGGGACTGGAAACACCATATATTTT,CASSRQGTGNTIYF
TRBJ1-4,.,TRBV5-1,TRBD1,TGCGCCAGCAGCTTATCGACAGGGGGAGGTAATGAAAAACTGTTTTTT,CASSLSTGGGNEKLFF